The present entry profiles one T cell receptor (beta chain) with its context. This sample was included in a study of blood T cell repertoires in COVID-19. The ends lost 5 bases at V and 1 base at J; junction bases unmatched: 14. Looked up from germline, CDR1 is SGHRS and CDR2 is YFSETQ. The length of the CDR3 is 17 residues. Profiling relied on immunoSEQ multiplex PCR, and the TCRdb table lists in-frame clones only, not all of them. This sample has 150,000 to 200,000 clones, with roughly 84% found just once. Sequencing used peripheral blood. This TCR was recovered from a man between 18 and 29 years old with active or convalescent COVID-19. V and J are TRBV5-1 and TRBJ1-1; 7 bases are shared with TRBD1. CDR3 in DNA: TGCGCCAGCAGGAAAACACTCCCGACAGGGACGAACACTGAAGCTTTCTTT. Protein product: CASRKTLPTGTNTEAFF.